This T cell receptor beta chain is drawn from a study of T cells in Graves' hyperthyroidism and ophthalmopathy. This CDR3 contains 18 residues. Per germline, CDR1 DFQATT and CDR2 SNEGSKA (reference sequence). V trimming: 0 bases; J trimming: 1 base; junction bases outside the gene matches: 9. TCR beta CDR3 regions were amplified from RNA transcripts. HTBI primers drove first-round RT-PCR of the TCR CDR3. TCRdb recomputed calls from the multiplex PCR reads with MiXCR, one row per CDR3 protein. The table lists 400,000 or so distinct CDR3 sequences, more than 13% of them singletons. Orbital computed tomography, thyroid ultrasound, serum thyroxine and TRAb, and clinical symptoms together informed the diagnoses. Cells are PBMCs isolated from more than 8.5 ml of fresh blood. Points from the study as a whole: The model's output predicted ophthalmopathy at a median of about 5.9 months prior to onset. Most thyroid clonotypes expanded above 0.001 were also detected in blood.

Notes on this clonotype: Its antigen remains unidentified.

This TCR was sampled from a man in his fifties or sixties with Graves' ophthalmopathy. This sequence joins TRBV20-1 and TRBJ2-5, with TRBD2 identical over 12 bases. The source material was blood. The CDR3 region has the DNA TGCAGTGCTAGAGATCCATTGGCTAGCGGGAGGGTCCAAGAGACCCAGTACTTC. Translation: CSARDPLASGRVQETQYF.